This T cell receptor (beta chain) was documented in a study of blood T cell repertoires in COVID-19. Generated by immunoSEQ multiplex PCR, the TCRdb table keeps only in-frame clones and is missing some. This table has 45,000 to 65,000 clones, 90% to 95% appearing once. The V end lost 1 base, the J end lost 8 bases, and 12 bases lay between the germline ends. CDR3 size: 14 residues. CDR1 and CDR2 (germline): MNHEY, SMNVEV (reference sequence). The sequenced sample consisted of peripheral blood. This chain connects TRBV27 to TRBJ2-1, with D perhaps TRBD2 (5 bases). The TCR comes from a man aged 45-65 years with acute or convalescent COVID-19. DNA of the CDR3: TGTGCCAGCAGTTTATACGGGGATCGGGATGAGCAGTTCTTC. Amino acids: CASSLYGDRDEQFF.